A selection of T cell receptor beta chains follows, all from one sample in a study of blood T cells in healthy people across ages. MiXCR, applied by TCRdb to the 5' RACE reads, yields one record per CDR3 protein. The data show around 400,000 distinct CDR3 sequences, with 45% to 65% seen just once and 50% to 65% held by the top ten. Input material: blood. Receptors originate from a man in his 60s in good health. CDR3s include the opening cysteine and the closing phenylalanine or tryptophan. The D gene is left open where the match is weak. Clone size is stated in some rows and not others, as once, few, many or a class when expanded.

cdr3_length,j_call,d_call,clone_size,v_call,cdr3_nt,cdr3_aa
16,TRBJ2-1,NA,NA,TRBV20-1,TGCAGTGCTAGAGATAGGGATCCTTGGGGCTCAAATGAGCAGTTCTTC,CSARDRDPWGSNEQFF
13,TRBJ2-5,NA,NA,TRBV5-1,TGCGCCAGCAGCGGCAGCCACCAAGAGACCCAGTACTTC,CASSGSHQETQYF
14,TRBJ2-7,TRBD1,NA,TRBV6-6,TGTGCCAGCAGTCTCACCGGGACAGGCTACGAGCAGTACTTC,CASSLTGTGYEQYF
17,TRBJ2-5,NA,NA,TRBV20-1,TGCAGTGCTATTAAGTCGGAAGGGGGTTCGTCGCAAGAGACCCAGTACTTC,CSAIKSEGGSSQETQYF
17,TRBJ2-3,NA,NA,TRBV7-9,TGTGCCAGCAGCTCATCTCGACGCGGCAATGTCCCAGATACGCAGTATTTT,CASSSSRRGNVPDTQYF
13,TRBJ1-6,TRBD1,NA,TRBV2,TGTGCCAGCAAGGGACAGGGGAATTCACCCCTCCACTTT,CASKGQGNSPLHF
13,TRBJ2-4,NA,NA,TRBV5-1,TGCGCCAGCAGCACGGGAATTTCGGACATTCAGTACTTC,CASSTGISDIQYF
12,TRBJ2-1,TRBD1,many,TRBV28,TGTGCCAGCAGTCCAGGGGGCCATGAGCAGTTCTTC,CASSPGGHEQFF
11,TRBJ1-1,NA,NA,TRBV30,TGTGCCTGGAGACGCAACACTGAAGCTTTCTTT,CAWRRNTEAFF
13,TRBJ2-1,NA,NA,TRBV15,TGTGCCACCAGCAGGGACCCCCATGGTGAGCAGTTCTTC,CATSRDPHGEQFF
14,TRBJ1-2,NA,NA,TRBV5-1,TGCGCCAGCAGGGGGACGGACAGTAACTATGGCTACACCTTC,CASRGTDSNYGYTF
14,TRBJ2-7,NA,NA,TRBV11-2,TGTGCCAGCAGCTCTAATAGCTCCTACAATGAGCAGTACTTC,CASSSNSSYNEQYF
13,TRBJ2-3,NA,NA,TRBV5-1,TGCGCCAGCAGTGACGGAAACACAGATACGCAGTATTTT,CASSDGNTDTQYF
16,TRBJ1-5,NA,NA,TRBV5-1,TGCGCCAGCAGCCTCCCCCCTGGAGGACAGAGGCAGCCCCAGCATTTT,CASSLPPGGQRQPQHF
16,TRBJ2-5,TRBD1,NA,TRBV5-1,TGCGCCAGCAGCGGGAAGAGGCAGGGGGCCGGAGAGACCCAGTACTTC,CASSGKRQGAGETQYF
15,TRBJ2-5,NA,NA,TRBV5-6,TGTGCCAGCAGCTTGGATAGGCGTCTCGGAGAGACCCAGTACTTC,CASSLDRRLGETQYF
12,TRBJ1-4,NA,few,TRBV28,TGTGCCAGCAGTTCCGGGAACGAAAAACTGTTTTTT,CASSSGNEKLFF
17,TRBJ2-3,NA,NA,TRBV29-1,TGCAGCGTCAATTTTCCCCCTGACAGGCAGGGCACAGATACGCAGTATTTT,CSVNFPPDRQGTDTQYF
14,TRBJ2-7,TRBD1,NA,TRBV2,TGTGCCAGCAGTGGCGGACAGGGCTCCTACGAGCAGTACTTC,CASSGGQGSYEQYF
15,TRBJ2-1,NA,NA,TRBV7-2,TGTGCCAGCAGCTTAGCGGTCGGCTCGGTCGATGAGCAGTTCTTC,CASSLAVGSVDEQFF
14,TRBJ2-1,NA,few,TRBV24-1,TGTGCCACCAGGGGGTCAGCCGGGGCTAATGAGCAGTTCTTC,CATRGSAGANEQFF
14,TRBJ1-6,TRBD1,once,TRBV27,TGTGCCAGCAGAAATCGGGACAGTAATTCACTCCTCCAGTTT,CASRNRDSNSLLQF
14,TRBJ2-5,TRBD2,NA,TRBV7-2,TGTGTCAGCAGCTTAGGGGTGGGGGGGGAGACCCAGTACTTC,CVSSLGVGGETQYF
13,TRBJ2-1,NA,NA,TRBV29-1,TGCAGCGTTGAGGGGGCTATGGCTAATAAGCAGTTCTTC,CSVEGAMANKQFF
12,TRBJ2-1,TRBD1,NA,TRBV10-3,TGTGCCATCAGCGGACAGGGGAATGAGCAGTTCTTC,CAISGQGNEQFF
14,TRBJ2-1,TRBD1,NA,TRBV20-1,TGCAGGGTTACCGGGACAGGGGGACCCAATGAGCAGTTCTTC,CRVTGTGGPNEQFF
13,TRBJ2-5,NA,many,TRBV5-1,TGCGCCAGCAGCGTGGGCCGTCAAGAGACCCAGTACTTC,CASSVGRQETQYF
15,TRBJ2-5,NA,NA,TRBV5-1,TGCGCCAGCAGCTTGGATCTCCGAGGGGGGTATGAGCAGTACTTC,CASSLDLRGGYEQYF
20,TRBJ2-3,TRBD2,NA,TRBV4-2,TGTGCCAGCAGCCTTACTAGCGGGAGAACCCCTAGTCGAGGCACAGATACGCAGTATTTT,CASSLTSGRTPSRGTDTQYF
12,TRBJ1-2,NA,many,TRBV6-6,TGTGCCAGCAACTGGGGGGAGGGGGGCTACACCTTC,CASNWGEGGYTF
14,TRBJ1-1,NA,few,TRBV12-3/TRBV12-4,TGTGCCAGCAGTTTACAGGGGCTGGACACTGAAGCTTTCTTT,CASSLQGLDTEAFF
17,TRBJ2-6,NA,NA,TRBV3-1,TGTGCCAGCAGCCAAGAGGGAGGTCGTTCGGCTGCCAACGTCCTGACTTTC,CASSQEGGRSAANVLTF
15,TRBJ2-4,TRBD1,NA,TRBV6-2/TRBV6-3,TGTGCCAGCAGTAACAGGGGGCGCTTGGGAAACATTCAGTACTTC,CASSNRGRLGNIQYF
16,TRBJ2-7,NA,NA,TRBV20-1,TGCAGTGCTAGTGTCCCATTAGGAGGTATGGGTTACGAGCAGTACTTC,CSASVPLGGMGYEQYF
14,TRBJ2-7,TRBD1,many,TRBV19,TGTGCCAGTAGTAGAGGGACAGGGAACTACGAGCAGTACTTC,CASSRGTGNYEQYF
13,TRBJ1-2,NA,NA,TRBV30,TGTGCCTGGAGTCCTCAACAGGGATCTGGCTACACCTTC,CAWSPQQGSGYTF
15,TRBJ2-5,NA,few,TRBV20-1,TGCAGTGCTAGAGATCAGGCGGGGGCGGGTGAGACCCAGTACTTC,CSARDQAGAGETQYF
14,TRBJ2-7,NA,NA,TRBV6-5,TGTGCCACCACGTCGTGGCCCGGGGGCTACGAGCAGTACTTC,CATTSWPGGYEQYF
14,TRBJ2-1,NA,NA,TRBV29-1,TGCAGCGAACGATCAGGACAGTCCTACAATGAGCAGTTCTTC,CSERSGQSYNEQFF
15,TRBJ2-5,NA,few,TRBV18,TGTGCCAGCTCACCATCACAGGGCGGCCAAGAGACCCAGTACTTC,CASSPSQGGQETQYF
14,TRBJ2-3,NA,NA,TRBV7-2,TGTGCCAGCAGCTTAGATCGCGGACCAAATACGCAGTATTTT,CASSLDRGPNTQYF
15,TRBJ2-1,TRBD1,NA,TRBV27,TGTGCCAGCAGTCGGACGGGACAGGGAACGAATGAGCAGTTCTTC,CASSRTGQGTNEQFF
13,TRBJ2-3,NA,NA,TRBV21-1,TGTGCCAGCAGCCCGACCGTCGAGGATACGCAGTATTTT,CASSPTVEDTQYF
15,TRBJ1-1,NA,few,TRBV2,TGTGCCAGCAGTGGATCACGGACAGACCACACTGAAGCTTTCTTT,CASSGSRTDHTEAFF
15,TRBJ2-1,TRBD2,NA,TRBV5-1,TGCGCCAGCAGCTCAACCGGGACTAGCTACAATGAGCAGTTCTTC,CASSSTGTSYNEQFF
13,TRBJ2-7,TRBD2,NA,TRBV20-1,TGCAGTGCTGACGGGACTATCGGATACGAGCAGTACTTC,CSADGTIGYEQYF
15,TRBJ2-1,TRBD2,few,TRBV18,TGTGCCAGCTCACCCATGAGGGAGGGAGGCAATGAGCAGTTCTTC,CASSPMREGGNEQFF
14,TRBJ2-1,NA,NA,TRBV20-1,TGCAGTGCTCCTCAAGCGTTAACCTACAATGAGCGGTTCTTC,CSAPQALTYNERFF
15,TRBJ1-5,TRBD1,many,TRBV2,TGTGCCAGCAAAGAGAGGGACAGGTTATATCAGCCCCAGCATTTT,CASKERDRLYQPQHF
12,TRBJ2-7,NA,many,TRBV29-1,TGCAGCGTTCGAAGGGGCATCTACGAGCAGTACTTC,CSVRRGIYEQYF